This paragraph covers one T cell receptor beta chain sequence. Among the unsorted PBMC samples, replicate PCRs used around 300 ng DNA, 25,000 to 35,000 T cell genomes. The protocol was immunoSEQ multiplex PCR, while the TCRdb copy is restricted to in-frame clones and leaves out a portion. The table lists 400,000 to 550,000 clones, around 79% of them singletons. Germline V gives CDR1 SEHNR, CDR2 FQNEAQ (reference sequence). The CDR3 totals 14 residues. V dropped 5 bases and J dropped 2 bases, with 12 bases sitting between them. The data originate from a study of shared clonotypes between healthy human individuals.

Specimen: PBMCs. The chain uses TRBV7-9 and TRBJ1-1, with D uncertain. This sequence was found in a woman in her forties in good health. Some clones in this sample may be carry-over from other donors' samples. The CDR3 reads CASSTQVANTEAFF. CDR3 sequence (DNA): TGTGCCAGCAGCACCCAGGTAGCCAACACTGAAGCTTTCTTT.